These 4 T cell receptor beta chains were sequenced from one sample in a study of blood T cell repertoires in COVID-19. Here immunoSEQ multiplex PCR was the method, and the copy in TCRdb shows in-frame clones only, minus some. The table shows around 190,000 clones, with more than 75% occurring only once. The source material was peripheral blood. The source is a human donor in a cohort sampled during active COVID-19.

DNA of the CDR3: TGTGCCAGCAGTCATGACCGAGCGACGAACACTGAAGCTTTCTTT. Its translation: CASSHDRATNTEAFF. The V and J genes are TRBV27 and TRBJ1-1; D not certain. The CDR3 spans 15 residues. Germline V lookup: CDR1 MNHEY, CDR2 SMNVEV (reference sequence). The V gene lost 5 bases and the J gene lost 1 base, with 14 bases spanning the gap.

V and J are TRBV5-6 and TRBJ2-7; possibly TRBD1 for D (5 bases). The CDR3 is made up of 15 amino acids. Trimming cost V 0 bases and J 2 bases, with 12 bases left between them. Germline CDR1 SGHDT, CDR2 YYEEEE. Here the CDR3 DNA reads TGTGCCAGCAGCTTGGCCGGACAAGGAACCTACGAGCAGTACTTC. Its protein product is CASSLAGQGTYEQYF.

This chain uses TRBV12-5 with TRBJ2-4; 7 bases agree with TRBD2. V gave up 6 bases and J gave up 6 bases; unmatched junction bases: 11. Germline values: CDR1 LGHNT, CDR2 FRNRAP. The CDR3 consists of 15 residues. CDR3 sequence reads: CASGPSGPGGNIQYF. The CDR3 DNA reads as TGTGCTAGTGGCCCCTCCGGACCGGGGGGAAACATTCAGTACTTC.

This clone was counted once. The rearrangement uses TRBV27 and TRBJ2-2; 14 bases line up with TRBD2. The CDR3 is 18 amino acids. Germline CDR1 is MNHEY and CDR2 is SMNVEV (reference sequence). V lost 5 bases, J lost 7 bases, and 12 bases stayed unmatched. CDR3 bases: TGTGCCAGCAGTCCGGGACTAGCGGGAGTTAAGAGAAACGGGGAGCTGTTTTTT. This codes for CASSPGLAGVKRNGELFF.